The TCR beta chain under discussion was sequenced for a study of regulatory T cells in long-lasting Graves disease. On the study more broadly: Graves' patients, diagnosed recently, had received antithyroid drugs under 3 months.

V shed 3 bases and J 5 bases; nucleotides not matched to a gene: 1. This CDR3 is built from 12 residues. CDR1 is DFQATT and CDR2 is SNEGSKA in the germline V gene (reference sequence). Time point meaning: newly diagnosed GD, antithyroid drugs for less than 3 months. Preparation of the TCR library used RNA extracted from PBMCs. This clonotype was seen at least ten times. iRepertoire HTBI primers and Arm-PCR of CDR3 regions built TCR beta libraries. TCRdb ran MiXCR on the multiplex PCR reads and lists one entry per CDR3 protein. Altogether some 460,000 distinct CDR3 sequences are present, under 20% being singletons, with the ten largest covering approximately 12%. This same sample was also part of a study on T cells in Graves' hyperthyroidism and ophthalmopathy. In that study: The HTBI primer set drove a first-round RT-PCR of the TCR CDR3. Blood also carried most thyroid clonotypes expanded above 0.001. A 13 V-J model separated ophthalmopathy from stable hyperthyroidism.

The rearrangement uses TRBV20-1 and TRBJ1-5; 7 positions agree with TRBD1. The source of this sequence is a man aged 35-49 years with Graves disease. This sample comprised peripheral blood mononuclear cells (PBMCs), obtained at new diagnosis, from a patient treated with antithyroid drugs. CDR3 sequence (DNA): TGCAGTGCTAGTACAGGGGATCAGCCCCAGCATTTT. This translates into CSASTGDQPQHF.